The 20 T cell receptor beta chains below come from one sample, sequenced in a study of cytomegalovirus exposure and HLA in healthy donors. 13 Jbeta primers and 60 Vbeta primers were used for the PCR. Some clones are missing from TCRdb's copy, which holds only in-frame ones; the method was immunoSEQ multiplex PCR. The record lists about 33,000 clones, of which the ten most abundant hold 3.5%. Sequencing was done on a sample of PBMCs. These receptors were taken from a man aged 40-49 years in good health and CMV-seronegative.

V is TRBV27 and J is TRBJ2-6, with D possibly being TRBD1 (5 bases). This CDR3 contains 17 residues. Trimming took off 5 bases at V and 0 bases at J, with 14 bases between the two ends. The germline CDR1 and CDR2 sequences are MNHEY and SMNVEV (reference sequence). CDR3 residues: CASSETEVGSGANVLTF. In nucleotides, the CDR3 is TGTGCCAGCAGTGAGACAGAGGTCGGCTCTGGGGCCAACGTCCTGACTTTC.

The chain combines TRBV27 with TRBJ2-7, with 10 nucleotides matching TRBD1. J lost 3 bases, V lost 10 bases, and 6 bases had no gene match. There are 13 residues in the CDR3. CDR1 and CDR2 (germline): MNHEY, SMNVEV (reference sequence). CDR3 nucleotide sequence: TGTGCCACCTCCTGGGACAGGGGCTACGAGCAGTACTTC. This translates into CATSWDRGYEQYF.

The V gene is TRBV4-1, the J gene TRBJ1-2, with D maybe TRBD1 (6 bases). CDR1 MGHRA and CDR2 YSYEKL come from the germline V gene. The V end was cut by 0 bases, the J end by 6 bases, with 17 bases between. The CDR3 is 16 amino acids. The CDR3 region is CASSQDKGVLGHGYTF. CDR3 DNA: TGCGCCAGCAGCCAAGATAAGGGGGTCCTTGGGCATGGCTACACCTTC.

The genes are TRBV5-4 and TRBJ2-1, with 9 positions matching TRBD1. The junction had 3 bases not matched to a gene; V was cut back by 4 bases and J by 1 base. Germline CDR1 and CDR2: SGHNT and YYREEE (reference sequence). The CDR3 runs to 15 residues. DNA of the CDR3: TGTGCCAGCAGCCCAGGACAGGGGTCCTACAATGAGCAGTTCTTC. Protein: CASSPGQGSYNEQFF.

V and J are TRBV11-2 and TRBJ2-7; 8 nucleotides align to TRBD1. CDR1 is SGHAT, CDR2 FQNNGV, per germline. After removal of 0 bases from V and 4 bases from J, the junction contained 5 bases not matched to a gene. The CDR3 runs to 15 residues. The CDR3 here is CASSLDPGQEYEQYF. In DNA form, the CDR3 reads TGTGCCAGCAGCTTAGACCCGGGACAGGAATACGAGCAGTACTTC.

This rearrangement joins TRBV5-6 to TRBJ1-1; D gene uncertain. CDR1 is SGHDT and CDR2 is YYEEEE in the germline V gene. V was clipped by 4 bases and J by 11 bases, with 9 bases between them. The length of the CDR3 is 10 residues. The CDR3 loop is CASSADMAFF. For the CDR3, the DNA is TGTGCCAGCAGCGCGGATATGGCTTTCTTT. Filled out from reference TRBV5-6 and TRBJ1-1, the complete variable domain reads DAGVTQSPTHLIKTRGQQVTLRCSPKSGHDTVSWYQQALGQGPQFIFQYYEEEERQRGNFPDRFSGHQFPNYSSELNVNALLLGDSALYLCASSADMAFFGQGTRLTVV.

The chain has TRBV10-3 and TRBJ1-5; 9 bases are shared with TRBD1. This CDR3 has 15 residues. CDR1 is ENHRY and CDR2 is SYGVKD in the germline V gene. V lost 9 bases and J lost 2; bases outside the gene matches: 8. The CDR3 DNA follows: TGTGCCATTGGGACAGGGAAAATCGGCAATCAGCCCCAGCATTTT. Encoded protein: CAIGTGKIGNQPQHF.

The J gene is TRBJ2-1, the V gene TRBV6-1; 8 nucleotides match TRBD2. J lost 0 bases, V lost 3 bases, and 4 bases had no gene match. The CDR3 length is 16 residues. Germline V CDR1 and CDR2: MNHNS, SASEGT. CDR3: CASSDSGATSYNEQFF. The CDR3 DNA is TGTGCCAGCAGTGATAGCGGGGCTACCTCCTACAATGAGCAGTTCTTC.

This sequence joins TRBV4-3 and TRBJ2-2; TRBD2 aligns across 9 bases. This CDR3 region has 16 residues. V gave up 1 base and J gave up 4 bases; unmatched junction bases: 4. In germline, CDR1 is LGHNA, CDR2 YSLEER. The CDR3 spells CASSQVAGVPTGELFF. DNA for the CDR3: TGCGCCAGCAGCCAAGTAGCGGGAGTGCCCACCGGGGAGCTGTTTTTT.

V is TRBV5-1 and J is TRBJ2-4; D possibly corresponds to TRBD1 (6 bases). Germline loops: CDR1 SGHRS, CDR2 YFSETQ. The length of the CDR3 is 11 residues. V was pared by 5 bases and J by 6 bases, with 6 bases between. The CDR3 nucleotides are TGCGCCAGCAGAGGGGGAAACATTCAGTACTTC. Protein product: CASRGGNIQYF.

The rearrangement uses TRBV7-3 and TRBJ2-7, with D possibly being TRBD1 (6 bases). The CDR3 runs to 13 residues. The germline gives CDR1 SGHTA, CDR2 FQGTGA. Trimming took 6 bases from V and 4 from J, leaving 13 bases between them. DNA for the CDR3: TGTGCCAGCAGTCCACAGGGCAGGTACGAGCAGTACTTC. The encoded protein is CASSPQGRYEQYF.

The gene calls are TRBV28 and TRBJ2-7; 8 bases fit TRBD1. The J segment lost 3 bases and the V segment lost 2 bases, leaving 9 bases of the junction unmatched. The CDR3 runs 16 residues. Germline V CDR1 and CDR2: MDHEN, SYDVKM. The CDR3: CASSLITGGFGYEQYF. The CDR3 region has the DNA TGTGCCAGCAGTTTAATTACAGGGGGGTTCGGCTACGAGCAGTACTTC.

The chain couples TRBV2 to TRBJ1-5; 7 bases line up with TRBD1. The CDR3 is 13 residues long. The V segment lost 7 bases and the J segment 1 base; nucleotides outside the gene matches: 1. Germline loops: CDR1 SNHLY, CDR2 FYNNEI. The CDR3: CASNRGSNQPQHF. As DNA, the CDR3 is TGTGCCAGCAACAGGGGCAGCAATCAGCCCCAGCATTTT. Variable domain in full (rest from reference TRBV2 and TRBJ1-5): EPEVTQTPSHQVTQMGQEVILRCVPISNHLYFYWYRQILGQKVEFLVSFYNNEISEKSEIFDDQFSVERPDGSNFTLKIRSTKLEDSAMYFCASNRGSNQPQHFGDGTRLSIL.

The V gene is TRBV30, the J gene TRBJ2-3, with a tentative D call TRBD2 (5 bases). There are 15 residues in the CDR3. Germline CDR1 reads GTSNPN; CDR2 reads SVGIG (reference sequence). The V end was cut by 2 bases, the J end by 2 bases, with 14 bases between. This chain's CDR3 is CAWSPLAPFTDTQYF. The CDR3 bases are TGTGCCTGGAGTCCCCTAGCCCCATTCACAGATACGCAGTATTTT. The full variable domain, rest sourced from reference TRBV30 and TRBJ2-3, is SQTIHQWPATLVQPVGSPLSLECTVEGTSNPNLYWYRQAAGRGLQLLFYSVGIGQISSEVPQNLSASRPQDRQFILSSKKLLLSDSGFYLCAWSPLAPFTDTQYFGPGTRLTVL.

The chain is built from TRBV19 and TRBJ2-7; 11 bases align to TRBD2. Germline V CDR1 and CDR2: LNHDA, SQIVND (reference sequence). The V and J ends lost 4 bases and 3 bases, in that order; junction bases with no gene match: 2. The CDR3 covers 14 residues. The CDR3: CASSTGTSGYEQYF. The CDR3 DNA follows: TGTGCCAGTAGTACCGGGACTAGCGGCTACGAGCAGTACTTC.

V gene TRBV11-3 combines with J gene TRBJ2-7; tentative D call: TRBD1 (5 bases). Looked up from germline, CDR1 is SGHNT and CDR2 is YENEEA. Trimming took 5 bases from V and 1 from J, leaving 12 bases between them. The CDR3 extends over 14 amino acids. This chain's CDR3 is CASSPAAGSYEQYF. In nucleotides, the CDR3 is TGTGCCAGCAGCCCGGCGGCAGGGTCCTACGAGCAGTACTTC.

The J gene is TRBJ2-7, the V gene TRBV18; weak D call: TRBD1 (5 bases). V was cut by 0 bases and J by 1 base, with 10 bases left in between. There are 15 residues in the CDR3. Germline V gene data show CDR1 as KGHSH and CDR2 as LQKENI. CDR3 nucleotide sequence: TGTGCCAGCTCACCACCTGGTAGGGGTTCCTACGAGCAGTACTTC. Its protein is CASSPPGRGSYEQYF.

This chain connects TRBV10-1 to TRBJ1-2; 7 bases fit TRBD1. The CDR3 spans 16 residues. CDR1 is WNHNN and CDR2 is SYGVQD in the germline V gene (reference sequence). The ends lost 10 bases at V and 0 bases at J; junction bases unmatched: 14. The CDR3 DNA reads TGCGCCACTGGGGGGTCAGGGGGTAGATCTAACTATGGCTACACCTTC. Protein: CATGGSGGRSNYGYTF.

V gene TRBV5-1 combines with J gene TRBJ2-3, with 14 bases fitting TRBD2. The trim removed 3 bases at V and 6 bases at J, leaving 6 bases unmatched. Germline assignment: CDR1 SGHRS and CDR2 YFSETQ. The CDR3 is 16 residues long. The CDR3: CASSWGTSGSGDTQYF. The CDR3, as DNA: TGCGCCAGCAGCTGGGGGACTAGCGGGAGTGGCGATACGCAGTATTTT. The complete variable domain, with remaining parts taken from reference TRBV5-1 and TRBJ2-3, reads KAGVTQTPRYLIKTRGQQVTLSCSPISGHRSVSWYQQTPGQGLQFLFEYFSETQRNKGNFPGRFSGRQFSNSRSEMNVSTLELGDSALYLCASSWGTSGSGDTQYFGPGTRLTVL.

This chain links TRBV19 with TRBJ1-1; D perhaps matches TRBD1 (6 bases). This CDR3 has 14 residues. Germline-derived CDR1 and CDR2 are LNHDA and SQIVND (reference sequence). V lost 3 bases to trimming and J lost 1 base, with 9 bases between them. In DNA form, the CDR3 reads TGTGCCAGTAGTATGGTAGGGGGGAACACTGAAGCTTTCTTT. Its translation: CASSMVGGNTEAFF.